This passage covers 30 T cell receptor beta chains from one sample sequenced in a study of T cell clonotyping in hematopoietic cell transplantation. TCRdb's table, derived via immunoSEQ multiplex PCR, lists solely in-frame clones and lacks some. In the table there are about 49,000 clones, around 84% of which are singletons. Time point of the sample: recipient sample about 28 days before transplant, after cytoreduction. The starting material was peripheral blood mononuclear cells, obtained before stem cell transplant. Receptors originate from a man between 60 and 75 years old with biphenotypic leukemia. Some clones in this sample may be carry-over from other donors' samples.

The genes are TRBV2 and TRBJ1-2; 7 bases are a match to TRBD1. V dropped 6 bases and J dropped 7; count of bases not matched to a gene: 8. This CDR3 region has 13 residues. Per germline, CDR1 SNHLY and CDR2 FYNNEI. DNA for the CDR3: TGTGCCAGCAGGAGGGAGGGGGCGGCTGGCTACACCTTC. Translating gives CASRREGAAGYTF.

V usage is TRBV11-2 and J usage is TRBJ2-3; D unclear. This CDR3 contains 15 residues. Germline V CDR1 and CDR2: SGHAT, FQNNGV. Trimming took 0 bases from V and 2 from J, leaving 9 bases between them. For the CDR3, the DNA is TGTGCCAGCAGCTTAGATTGGCTCTACACAGATACGCAGTATTTT. Amino acid sequence: CASSLDWLYTDTQYF.

This clone was picked up a small number of times. V is TRBV7-3 and J is TRBJ2-2; D uncertain. This CDR3 has 13 amino acids. V was cut by 5 bases and J by 2 bases, with 6 bases left in between. The germline gives CDR1 SGHTA, CDR2 FQGTGA. The CDR3 coding sequence is TGTGCCAGCAGCCCTCTAAACACCGGGGAGCTGTTTTTT. Protein: CASSPLNTGELFF.

The sample holds one count of this clone. The CDR3 here is CAVRAGLGYGYTF. Written as DNA, the CDR3 is TGTGCCGTACGCGCGGGGCTGGGCTATGGCTACACCTTC. The chain has TRBV7-2 and TRBJ1-2, with a weak D call TRBD1 (5 bases). V was pared by 11 bases and J by 4 bases, with 17 bases between. The germline V gene encodes CDR1 SGHTA and CDR2 FQGNSA. The CDR3 loop spans 13 amino acids.

This sequence joins TRBV27 and TRBJ1-2; D gene unclear. Trimming removed 6 bases from V and 7 bases from J, with 18 bases in between. The germline V gene encodes CDR1 MNHEY and CDR2 SMNVEV (reference sequence). The CDR3 is 14 amino acids. The DNA for the CDR3 is TGTGCCAGCAGCCGACTAGGTCCCAAGGCTGGCTACACCTTC. This translates into CASSRLGPKAGYTF.

The gene calls are TRBV7-2 and TRBJ2-4; D is uncertain. Germline V lookup: CDR1 SGHTA, CDR2 FQGNSA. The CDR3 has 12 amino acids. Deletions cut 5 bases from V and 6 bases from J, with 8 bases between. In DNA, the CDR3 is TGTGCCAGCAGCCGGGCACTAAACATTCAGTACTTC. Translated: CASSRALNIQYF.

The chain links TRBV30 to TRBJ1-3; D is uncertain. The germline gives CDR1 GTSNPN, CDR2 SVGIG (reference sequence). V was shortened by 0 bases and J by 2 bases, with 5 bases between the two germline ends. The CDR3 is 13 amino acids. CDR3 loop: CAWSVETGNTIYF. CDR3 in DNA: TGTGCCTGGAGTGTTGAAACTGGAAACACCATATATTTT.

The rearrangement uses TRBV27 and TRBJ1-2, with a weak D call TRBD1 (5 bases). Between the trimmed V and J ends, which lost 5 bases and 5 bases, there was a span of 12 bases. Per the germline V gene, CDR1 is MNHEY and CDR2 is SMNVEV (reference sequence). CDR3 length: 13 residues. This CDR3 reads CASSPDRGYGYTF. The CDR3 bases are TGTGCCAGCAGTCCCGACCGGGGGTATGGCTACACCTTC.

The CDR3: CASSWVAGEHTGELFF. CDR3 nucleotides: TGTGCCAGCAGCTGGGTAGCGGGAGAGCACACCGGGGAGCTGTTTTTT. V usage is TRBV5-6 and J usage is TRBJ2-2, with 9 bases lining up with TRBD2. Trimming removed 3 bases from V and 3 bases from J; junction bases left unmatched: 6. CDR1 is SGHDT and CDR2 is YYEEEE in the germline V gene. The CDR3 has 16 amino acids.

V and J are TRBV28 and TRBJ2-7, with a possible D match to TRBD2 (7 bases). Germline V lookup: CDR1 MDHEN, CDR2 SYDVKM. V lost 4 bases to trimming and J lost 3 bases, with 19 bases between them. The CDR3 sequence is 16 residues long. The CDR3 sequence is CASSSPERAGHYEQYF. CDR3 DNA sequence: TGTGCCAGCAGTTCTCCGGAGCGAGCGGGACACTACGAGCAGTACTTC.

The chain uses TRBV10-3 and TRBJ1-1, with D perhaps matching TRBD1 (5 bases). This CDR3 has 13 residues. Trimming removed 8 bases at V and 8 bases at J, with 18 bases between. The germline gives CDR1 ENHRY, CDR2 SYGVKD. CDR3 amino acids: CAIRPTDLREAFF. The CDR3 DNA reads as TGTGCCATCCGACCGACAGACCTCAGGGAAGCTTTCTTT.

This chain uses TRBV7-3 with TRBJ2-7, with 7 bases matching TRBD1. The CDR3 runs 15 residues. The germline V gene encodes CDR1 SGHTA and CDR2 FQGTGA. The ends lost 5 bases at V and 2 bases at J; junction bases unmatched: 9. This CDR3 is CASSATGTAPYEQYF. The DNA of the CDR3 is TGTGCCAGCAGCGCAACCGGGACAGCTCCCTACGAGCAGTACTTC.

This chain connects TRBV2 to TRBJ1-1, with D possibly being TRBD1 (6 bases). With 2 bases removed from V and 13 bases from J, the gap between germline ends came to 17 bases. The CDR3 is made up of 13 amino acids. Looked up from germline, CDR1 is SNHLY and CDR2 is FYNNEI. The CDR3 DNA reads as TGTGCCAGCAGTGAATTTAGGGGGAGCGGCCTTTTCTTT. It is translated as CASSEFRGSGLFF.

V usage is TRBV28 and J usage is TRBJ1-4, with 10 nucleotides matching TRBD1. Germline assignment: CDR1 MDHEN and CDR2 SYDVKM. This CDR3 has 15 amino acids. V shed 6 bases and J 8 bases; nucleotides not matched to a gene: 9. The CDR3 loop reads CASREPGQGKEKLFF. The DNA of the CDR3 is TGTGCCAGCAGGGAACCGGGACAGGGGAAAGAAAAACTGTTTTTT.

The V and J genes are TRBV5-4 and TRBJ2-7; D is perhaps TRBD2 (6 bases). V lost 6 bases to trimming and J lost 0 bases, with 22 bases between them. This CDR3 has 17 amino acids. Per the germline V gene, CDR1 is SGHNT and CDR2 is YYREEE (reference sequence). The CDR3 DNA follows: TGTGCCAGCAAAACTAGCCCCGGGAGAGGGAGCTCCTACGAGCAGTACTTC. This gives the protein CASKTSPGRGSSYEQYF.

V gene TRBV11-2 combines with J gene TRBJ2-7, with 7 bases lining up with TRBD2. V trimming: 5 bases; J trimming: 2 bases; junction bases outside the gene matches: 9. This CDR3 has 15 amino acids. Germline V CDR1 and CDR2: SGHAT, FQNNGV. CDR3 protein: CASSPREGVAYEQYF. The DNA of the CDR3 is TGTGCCAGCAGCCCGAGGGAGGGAGTCGCCTACGAGCAGTACTTC.

The genes are TRBV19 and TRBJ1-2; the D gene is possibly TRBD1 (5 bases). CDR1 is LNHDA and CDR2 is SQIVND in the germline V gene (reference sequence). There are 15 residues in the CDR3. V lost 1 base and J 3 bases, leaving 12 bases between the germline ends. The DNA of the CDR3 is TGTGCCAGTAGTATAGCCCCAGGGTATCACTATGGCTACACCTTC. This codes for CASSIAPGYHYGYTF.

The count of this clone is one. The junction differs from germline at one of its ends, possibly a read error. This chain joins TRBV19 and TRBJ2-1; possibly TRBD2 for D (6 bases). Germline V gene lookup returns CDR1 LNHDA and CDR2 SQIVND (reference sequence). The CDR3 is 14 amino acids. The CDR3 is CASSSHPPGPREVF. As DNA, the CDR3 is TGTGCCAGTAGTTCCCACCCTCCGGGGCCCAGGGAGGTCTTC. The full variable domain, rest sourced from reference TRBV19 and TRBJ2-1, is DGGITQSPKYLFRKEGQNVTLSCEQNLNHDAMYWYRQDPGQGLRLIYYSQIVNDFQKGDIAEGYSVSREKKESFPLTVTSAQKNPTAFYLCASSSHPPGPREVFGPGTRLTVL.

The chain recombines TRBV27 with TRBJ1-1, with D unresolved. The V and J ends lost 9 bases and 8 bases respectively, with 22 bases between them. Per the germline V gene, CDR1 is MNHEY and CDR2 is SMNVEV (reference sequence). The CDR3 has 14 residues. The CDR3 sequence is CASRVTNLGPEAFF. For the CDR3, the DNA is TGTGCCAGTAGGGTGACGAATTTGGGTCCGGAAGCTTTCTTT.

This rearrangement joins TRBV19 to TRBJ1-5, with 10 nucleotides matching TRBD1. The junction had 10 bases not matched to a gene; V was cut back by 8 bases and J by 0 bases. Germline values: CDR1 LNHDA, CDR2 SQIVND (reference sequence). The CDR3 is made up of 17 amino acids. CDR3 coding DNA: TGTGCCAGTCACCCCGGCAGGGACAGGGGTAGCAATCAGCCCCAGCATTTT. Residues: CASHPGRDRGSNQPQHF.

This sequence joins TRBV30 and TRBJ2-7; D ambiguous. This CDR3 spans 11 amino acids. The germline V gene has CDR1 GTSNPN and CDR2 SVGIG (reference sequence). With 1 base removed from V and 3 bases from J, the gap between germline ends came to 4 bases. CDR3 DNA sequence: TGTGCCTGGAGTGAGGGCTACGAGCAGTACTTC. Protein sequence: CAWSEGYEQYF.

In its sample, this clone was seen once. V gene TRBV14 combines with J gene TRBJ2-5; the D gene could be TRBD1 or TRBD2 (6 bases each). Between the trimmed V and J ends, which lost 3 bases and 5 bases, there was a span of 10 bases. The CDR3 is 13 amino acids. Germline assignment: CDR1 SGHDN and CDR2 FVKESK. The CDR3 spells CASSQGGWETQYF. DNA for the CDR3: TGTGCCAGCAGCCAGGGGGGCTGGGAGACCCAGTACTTC. The entire variable domain, with the rest obtained from reference TRBV14 and TRBJ2-5, is as follows: EAGVTQFPSHSVIEKGQTVTLRCDPISGHDNLYWYRRVMGKEIKFLLHFVKESKQDESGMPNNRFLAERTGGTYSTLKVQPAELEDSGVYFCASSQGGWETQYFGPGTRLLVL.

The rearrangement joins TRBV28 to TRBJ2-5; TRBD2 agrees at 10 bases. The CDR3 length is 15 residues. CDR1 is MDHEN, CDR2 SYDVKM, per germline. V was clipped by 1 base and J by 5 bases; unmatched bases: 4. The CDR3 region is CASSLYSGRKETQYF. CDR3 bases: TGTGCCAGCAGTTTATATAGCGGGAGGAAGGAGACCCAGTACTTC.

This rearrangement joins TRBV7-9 to TRBJ2-3; TRBD2 aligns across 12 bases. V lost 5 bases and J lost 4; bases outside the gene matches: 13. Germline lookup yields CDR1 SEHNR and CDR2 FQNEAQ (reference sequence). The length of the CDR3 is 18 residues. The CDR3 is CASSRIDRLAGAPDTQYF. The CDR3 DNA sequence: TGTGCCAGCAGCCGTATTGACCGACTAGCGGGAGCCCCAGATACGCAGTATTTT.

The chain joins TRBV5-1 to TRBJ2-2, with D uncertain. CDR1 SGHRS and CDR2 YFSETQ come from the germline V gene. This CDR3 region has 15 residues. V was pared by 0 bases and J by 0 bases, with 6 bases between. The CDR3 nucleotides read TGCGCCAGCAGCTTGGCGCGATCGAACACCGGGGAGCTGTTTTTT. This sequence encodes CASSLARSNTGELFF.

CDR3 sequence reads: CASSLAIRESGYTF. As DNA, the CDR3 is TGTGCCAGCAGCTTAGCGATTAGGGAAAGTGGCTACACCTTC. The rearrangement links TRBV7-8 to TRBJ1-2; D not certain. Trimming pared 0 bases from V and 7 bases from J, leaving 12 bases between. The CDR3 runs 14 residues. From germline, CDR1 is SGHVS and CDR2 FQNEAQ.

The chain combines TRBV18 with TRBJ1-3, with TRBD1 as a possible D gene (5 bases). V was pared by 2 bases and J by 2 bases, with 13 bases between. Germline V gene sequence: CDR1 KGHSH, CDR2 LQKENI. The CDR3 is 16 amino acids. CDR3 nucleotides: TGTGCCAGCTCACCAAGCTCGGGGGACGCTGGAAACACCATATATTTT. Translated: CASSPSSGDAGNTIYF. The variable domain in full, with the rest retrieved from reference TRBV18 and TRBJ1-3, is NAGVMQNPRHLVRRRGQEARLRCSPMKGHSHVYWYRQLPEEGLKFMVYLQKENIIDESGMPKERFSAEFPKEGPSILRIQQVVRGDSAAYFCASSPSSGDAGNTIYFGEGSWLTVV.

This rearrangement joins TRBV9 to TRBJ1-1; D gene ambiguous. Per germline, CDR1 SGDLS and CDR2 YYNGEE. The V gene lost 0 bases and the J gene lost 4 bases, with 10 bases spanning the gap. The CDR3 is made up of 14 amino acids. CDR3 DNA sequence: TGTGCCAGCAGCGTAGTCGGGGAACTCACTGAAGCTTTCTTT. Its translation is CASSVVGELTEAFF.

The gene calls are TRBV28 and TRBJ1-2, with D unresolved. Germline CDR1 and CDR2: MDHEN and SYDVKM. V lost 6 bases and J 4 bases, leaving 15 bases between the germline ends. This CDR3 has 14 amino acids. The CDR3 DNA is TGTGCCAGCAGCGACCCGGTGGCAGCCTATGGCTACACCTTC. It specifies CASSDPVAAYGYTF.

This chain joins TRBV30 and TRBJ2-3, with D unclear. Germline-derived CDR1 and CDR2 are GTSNPN and SVGIG (reference sequence). This CDR3 is built from 11 residues. Trimming cost V 3 bases and J 10 bases, with 11 bases left between them. The CDR3 here is CAWRDQGAQYF. The CDR3 DNA reads TGTGCCTGGAGAGACCAAGGCGCGCAGTATTTT.